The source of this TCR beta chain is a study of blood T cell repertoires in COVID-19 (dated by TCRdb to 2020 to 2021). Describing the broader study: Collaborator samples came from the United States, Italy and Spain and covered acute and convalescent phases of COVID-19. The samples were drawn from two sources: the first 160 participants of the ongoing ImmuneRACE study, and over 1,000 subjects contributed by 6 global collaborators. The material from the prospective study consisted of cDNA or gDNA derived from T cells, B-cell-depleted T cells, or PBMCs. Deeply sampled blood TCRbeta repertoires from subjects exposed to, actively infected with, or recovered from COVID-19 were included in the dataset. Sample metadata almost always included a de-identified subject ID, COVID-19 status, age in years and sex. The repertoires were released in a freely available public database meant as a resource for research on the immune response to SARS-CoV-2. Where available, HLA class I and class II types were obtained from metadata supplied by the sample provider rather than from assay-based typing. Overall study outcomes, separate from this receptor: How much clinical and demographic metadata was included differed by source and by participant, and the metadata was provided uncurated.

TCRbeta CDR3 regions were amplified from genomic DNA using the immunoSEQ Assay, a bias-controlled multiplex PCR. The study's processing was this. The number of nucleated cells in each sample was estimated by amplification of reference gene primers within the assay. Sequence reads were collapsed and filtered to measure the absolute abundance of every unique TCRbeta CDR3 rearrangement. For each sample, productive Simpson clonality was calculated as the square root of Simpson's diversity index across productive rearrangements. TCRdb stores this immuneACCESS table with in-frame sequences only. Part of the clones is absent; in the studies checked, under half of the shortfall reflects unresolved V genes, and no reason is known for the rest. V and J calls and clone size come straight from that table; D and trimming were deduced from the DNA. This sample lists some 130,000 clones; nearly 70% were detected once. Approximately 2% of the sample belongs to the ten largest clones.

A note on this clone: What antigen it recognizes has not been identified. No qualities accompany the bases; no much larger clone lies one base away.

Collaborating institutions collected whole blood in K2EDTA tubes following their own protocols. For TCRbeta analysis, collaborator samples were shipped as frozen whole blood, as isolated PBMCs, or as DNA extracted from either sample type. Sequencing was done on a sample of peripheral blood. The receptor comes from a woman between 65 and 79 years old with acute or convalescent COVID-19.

The sequence in DNA is TGTGCCGCCAGGACAACCAGCTCCTACGAGCAGTACTTC. The resulting protein is CAARTTSSYEQYF. Recombination joined TRBV10-3 with TRBJ2-7; the D gene is perhaps TRBD1, from 5 matching bases. Trimming takes 11 bases from V and 0 bases from J, and the germline ends sit 14 bases apart. Based on the germline V gene, the CDR1 and CDR2 sequences are ENHRY and SYGVKD. From the cysteine through the phenylalanine, the CDR3 covers 13 amino acids. Solely the CDR3 DNA is kept, with 39 bases framed from the first base.